These T cell receptor beta chains were read from a single sample in a study of OX40 agonist ivuxolimab in advanced cancers. Method: immunoSEQ multiplex PCR; TCRdb's copy keeps in-frame clones and lacks some. This table has tens of thousands of clones, about 88% appearing once. Source: CD4+ or CD8+ T cells sorted from blood, taken in a trial of the OX40 agonist ivuxolimab. These receptor sequences come from an adult with an advanced solid tumor such as melanoma, head and neck, liver or kidney cancer. Both conserved end residues are part of each CDR3. The D gene is left open where the match is weak. Size is omitted from some rows. Given values are once, few, many or a class for expanded clones.

j_call clone_size v_call d_call cdr3_length cdr3_aa cdr3_nt
TRBJ2-1 - TRBV7-2 TRBD2 15 CASSLMSGSRNEQFF TGTGCCAGCAGCTTAATGAGCGGGAGTAGGAATGAGCAGTTCTTC
TRBJ2-2 - TRBV19 - 14 CASSSQVNTGELFF TGTGCCAGTAGCAGTCAGGTTAACACCGGGGAGCTGTTTTTT
TRBJ1-4 once TRBV18 - 15 CASSPRQATNEKLFF TGTGCCAGCTCACCACGACAAGCAACTAATGAAAAACTGTTTTTT
TRBJ2-7 - TRBV5-1 TRBD2 15 CASSLTSGLSYEQYF TGCGCCAGCAGCTTGACTAGCGGGCTCTCCTACGAGCAGTACTTC
TRBJ1-2 - TRBV4-1 - 15 CASSQDLTGARGYTF TGCGCCAGCAGCCAAGATCTGACGGGGGCGCGGGGCTACACCTTC
TRBJ1-5 - TRBV27 - 13 CASSFTGSEPQHF TGTGCCAGCAGTTTCACAGGGTCTGAGCCCCAGCATTTT
TRBJ2-6 - TRBV5-1 - 12 CASSVGANVLTF TGCGCCAGCAGTGTTGGGGCCAACGTCCTGACTTTC
TRBJ1-1 - TRBV19 TRBD1 15 CASSIAPDRPTEAFF TGTGCCAGTAGTATAGCCCCGGACAGGCCCACTGAAGCTTTCTTT
TRBJ1-4 - TRBV2 - 15 CASSERGLTNEKLFF TGTGCCAGCAGTGAAAGGGGCCTGACTAATGAAAAACTGTTTTTT
TRBJ2-5 - TRBV13 TRBD1 14 CASSSTGGGETQYF TGTGCCAGCAGCTCGACAGGGGGCGGGGAGACCCAGTACTTC
TRBJ2-7 - TRBV7-9 - 14 CASSLLRPPYEQYF TGTGCCAGCAGCTTACTTCGTCCCCCCTACGAGCAGTACTTC
TRBJ1-3 - TRBV5-1 - 16 CASTLTGQSSGNTIYF TGCGCCAGCACCTTAACTGGACAGAGCTCTGGAAACACCATATATTTT
TRBJ2-5 - TRBV4-1 TRBD1 19 CASSQPGQGLGGSGETQYF TGCGCCAGCAGCCAACCGGGACAGGGGTTAGGGGGGTCAGGGGAGACCCAGTACTTC
TRBJ1-5 - TRBV11-2 - 15 CASSLDSGGTKPQHF TGTGCCAGCAGCTTAGATTCGGGGGGTACTAAGCCCCAGCATTTT
TRBJ1-3 few TRBV7-2 - 16 CASSLTAPKSGNTIYF TGTGCCAGCAGCTTAACGGCCCCTAAATCTGGAAACACCATATATTTT
TRBJ2-7 once TRBV19 - 14 CASSIGGAPYEQYF TGTGCCAGTAGTATTGGGGGTGCACCCTACGAGCAGTACTTC
TRBJ2-1 - TRBV11-3 - 17 CASSPDWAAPPDDEQFF TGTGCCAGCAGCCCCGATTGGGCGGCTCCACCGGACGATGAGCAGTTCTTC
TRBJ2-7 - TRBV2 TRBD2 13 CASSGGAVYEQYF TGTGCCAGCAGCGGGGGGGCGGTATACGAGCAGTACTTC
TRBJ2-7 - TRBV6-5 - 16 CASSSDTGWVRSEQYF TGTGCCAGCAGTTCCGATACAGGATGGGTGAGGAGCGAGCAGTACTTC
TRBJ2-1 - TRBV4-1 TRBD2 16 CASSQKAGDGNNEQFF TGCGCCAGCAGCCAGAAAGCGGGAGATGGTAACAATGAGCAGTTCTTC
TRBJ2-3 medium-sized TRBV19 - 13 CASSTRDNLTQYF TGTGCCAGTAGTACTCGGGACAACCTTACGCAGTATTTT
TRBJ1-5 few TRBV6-5 - 14 CASRSGGGNQPQHF TGTGCCAGCAGATCGGGGGGGGGCAATCAGCCCCAGCATTTT
TRBJ2-1 once TRBV7-9 TRBD1 14 CASSWGQGSDEQFF TGTGCCAGCAGCTGGGGACAGGGAAGTGATGAGCAGTTCTTC
TRBJ2-7 - TRBV6-5 TRBD1 13 CASPGTGPYEQYF TGTGCCAGCCCCGGGACAGGGCCCTACGAGCAGTACTTC